This T cell receptor beta chain was observed in a study of cytomegalovirus exposure and HLA in healthy donors. Findings of the study overall: After further analysis at a later stage, 16,951 TCR beta sequences were associated with HLA alleles at 0.05 false discovery rate. In a later analysis, most CMV-associated TCR beta chains appeared HLA-restricted.

Concerning this clone itself: Antigen unknown.

Primers: 60 Vbeta forward and 13 Jbeta reverse. Sequencing used immunoSEQ multiplex PCR; TCRdb keeps in-frame clones, though not all of them. The sample lists roughly 100,000 clones, 75% occurring once. When sampled, the donors appeared nominally healthy, though they likely had unrecorded immune exposures. CDR1 SGHRS and CDR2 YFSETQ come from the germline V gene. V gave up 4 bases and J gave up 3 bases, with 17 bases separating them. The CDR3 covers 15 residues. This chain joins TRBV5-1 and TRBJ2-7; D perhaps matches TRBD2 (7 bases). Sequenced sample: PBMCs. The receptor comes from a man in his fifties or sixties in good health and CMV-seronegative. The CDR3 coding sequence is TGCGCCAGCAGCCCCGGGGCGGGGGCCGACTACGAGCAGTACTTC. Residues: CASSPGAGADYEQYF.